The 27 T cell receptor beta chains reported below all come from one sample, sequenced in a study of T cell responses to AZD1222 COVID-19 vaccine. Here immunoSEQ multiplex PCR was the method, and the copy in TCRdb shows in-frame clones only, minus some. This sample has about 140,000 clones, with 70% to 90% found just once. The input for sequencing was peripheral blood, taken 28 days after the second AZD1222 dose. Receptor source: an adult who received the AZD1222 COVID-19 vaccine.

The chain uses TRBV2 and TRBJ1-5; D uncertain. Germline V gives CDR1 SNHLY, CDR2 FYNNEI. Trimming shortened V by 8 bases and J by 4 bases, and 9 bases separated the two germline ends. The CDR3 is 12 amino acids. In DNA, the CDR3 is TGTGCCAGCCGGCCGATGAATCAGCCCCAGCATTTT. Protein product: CASRPMNQPQHF.

The CDR3 protein is CASSIRRGPEETQYF. DNA of the CDR3: TGTGCCAGTAGTATAAGGCGGGGACCCGAAGAGACCCAGTACTTC. The J gene is TRBJ2-5, the V gene TRBV19, with a possible D match to TRBD2 (6 bases). The CDR3 sequence is 15 residues long. V was pared by 2 bases and J by 3 bases, with 13 bases between. Looked up from germline, CDR1 is LNHDA and CDR2 is SQIVND (reference sequence).

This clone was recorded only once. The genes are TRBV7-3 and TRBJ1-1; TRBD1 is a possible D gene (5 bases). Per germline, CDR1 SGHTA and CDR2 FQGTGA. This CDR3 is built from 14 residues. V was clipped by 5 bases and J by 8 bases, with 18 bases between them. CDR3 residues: CASSPLDRSGEAFF. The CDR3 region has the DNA TGTGCCAGCAGCCCCCTGGACCGATCAGGGGAAGCTTTCTTT. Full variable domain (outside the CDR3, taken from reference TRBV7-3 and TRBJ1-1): GAGVSQTPSNKVTEKGKYVELRCDPISGHTALYWYRQSLGQGPEFLIYFQGTGAADDSGLPNDRFFAVRPEGSVSTLKIQRTERGDSAVYLCASSPLDRSGEAFFGQGTRLTVV.

The CDR3 sequence: CASSLVPTGRNEKLFF. Here the CDR3 DNA reads TGTGCCAGCAGCTTAGTCCCGACAGGCCGTAATGAAAAACTGTTTTTT. The chain employs TRBV7-9 and TRBJ1-4; the D gene is possibly TRBD1 (6 bases). Trimming pared 1 base from V and 4 bases from J, leaving 13 bases between. CDR3 length equals 16 residues. Germline values: CDR1 SEHNR, CDR2 FQNEAQ (reference sequence).

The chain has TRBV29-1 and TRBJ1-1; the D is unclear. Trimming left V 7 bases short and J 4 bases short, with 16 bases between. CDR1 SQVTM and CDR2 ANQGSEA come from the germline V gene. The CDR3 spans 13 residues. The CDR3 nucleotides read TGCAGCGCCGGAGGCCCAAGCGGCACTGAAGCTTTCTTT. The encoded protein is CSAGGPSGTEAFF.

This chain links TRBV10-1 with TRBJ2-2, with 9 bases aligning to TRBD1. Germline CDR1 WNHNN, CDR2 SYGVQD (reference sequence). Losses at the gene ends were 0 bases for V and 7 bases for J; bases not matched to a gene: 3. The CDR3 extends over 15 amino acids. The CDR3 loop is CASSESGQGNGELFF. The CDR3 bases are TGCGCCAGCAGTGAGTCGGGACAGGGCAACGGGGAGCTGTTTTTT.

The CDR3 DNA follows: TGTGCCAGCAGCCAAGGTCCCGGGGACACTGAAGCTTTCTTT. Translated: CASSQGPGDTEAFF. This chain uses TRBV3-1 (or the pseudogene TRBV3-2) with TRBJ1-1, with no clear D. The CDR3 has 14 residues. The V gene's germline CDR1 is LGHDT and CDR2 YNNKEL (reference sequence). Between the trimmed V and J ends, which lost 1 base and 3 bases, there was a span of 9 bases.

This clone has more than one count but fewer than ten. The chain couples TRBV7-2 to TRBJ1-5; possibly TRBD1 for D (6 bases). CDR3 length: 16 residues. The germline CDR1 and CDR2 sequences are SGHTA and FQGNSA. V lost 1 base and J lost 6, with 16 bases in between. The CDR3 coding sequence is TGTGCCAGCAGCTTAGGTTCGGCAGGGGTAGGTCAGCCCCAGCATTTT. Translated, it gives CASSLGSAGVGQPQHF.

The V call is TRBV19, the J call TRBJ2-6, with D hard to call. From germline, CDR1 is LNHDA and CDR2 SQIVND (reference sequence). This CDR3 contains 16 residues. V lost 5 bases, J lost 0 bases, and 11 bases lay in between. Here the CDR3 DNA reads TGTGCCAGTAGTGTCTATCCGGGCTCTGGGGCCAACGTCCTGACTTTC. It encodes CASSVYPGSGANVLTF.

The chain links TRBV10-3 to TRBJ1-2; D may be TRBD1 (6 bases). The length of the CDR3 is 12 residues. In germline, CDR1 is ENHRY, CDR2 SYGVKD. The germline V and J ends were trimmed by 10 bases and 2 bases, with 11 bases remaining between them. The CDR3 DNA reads TGTGCCACCCAGGACAGAAACTATGGCTACACCTTC. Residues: CATQDRNYGYTF.

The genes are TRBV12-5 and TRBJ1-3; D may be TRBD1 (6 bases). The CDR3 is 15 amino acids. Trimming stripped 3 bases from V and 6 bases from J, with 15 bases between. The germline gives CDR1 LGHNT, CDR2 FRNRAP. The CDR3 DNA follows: TGTGCTAGTGGTTTAGGGAAAGGGGGAATAAACACCATATATTTT. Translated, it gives CASGLGKGGINTIYF.

The CDR3 DNA follows: TGTGCCATCAGCCGGGACACTGAACAGCCCCAGCATTTT. Translation gives CAISRDTEQPQHF. V usage is TRBV10-3 and J usage is TRBJ1-5, with D perhaps TRBD1 (6 bases). Germline assignment: CDR1 ENHRY and CDR2 SYGVKD. V was cut by 6 bases and J by 7 bases, with 13 bases left in between. The CDR3 length is 13 residues.

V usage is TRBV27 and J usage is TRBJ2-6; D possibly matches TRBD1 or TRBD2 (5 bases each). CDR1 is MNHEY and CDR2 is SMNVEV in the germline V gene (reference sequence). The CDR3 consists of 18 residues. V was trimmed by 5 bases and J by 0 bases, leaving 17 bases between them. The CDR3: CASSALWDGGSGANVLTF. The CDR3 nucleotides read TGTGCCAGCAGTGCCCTTTGGGACGGAGGCTCTGGGGCCAACGTCCTGACTTTC.

In DNA, the CDR3 is TGTGCCAGCACAGGTCTCAGGGGAACGGGCTACACCTTC. It codes for CASTGLRGTGYTF. The gene calls are TRBV12-3 or TRBV12-4 and TRBJ1-2; the D gene is possibly TRBD1 (6 bases). This CDR3 is built from 13 residues. V was clipped by 7 bases and J by 8 bases, with 17 bases between them.

The CDR3 nucleotides are TGTGCCAGCAGCCAAGATCCGACCGGGAGGGGTGGCTACACCTTC. This codes for CASSQDPTGRGGYTF. The chain uses TRBV3-1 (or the pseudogene TRBV3-2) and TRBJ1-2; possibly TRBD1 for D (5 bases). The CDR3 has 15 amino acids. Germline CDR1 reads LGHDT; CDR2 reads YNNKEL (reference sequence). V was cut by 0 bases and J by 7 bases, with 15 bases left in between.

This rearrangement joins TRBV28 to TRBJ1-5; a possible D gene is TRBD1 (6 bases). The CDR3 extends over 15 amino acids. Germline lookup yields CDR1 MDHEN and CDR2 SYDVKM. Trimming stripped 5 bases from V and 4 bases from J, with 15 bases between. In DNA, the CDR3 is TGTGCCAGCAGTGTTCAGGGGACTCGAAATCAGCCCCAGCATTTT. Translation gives CASSVQGTRNQPQHF.

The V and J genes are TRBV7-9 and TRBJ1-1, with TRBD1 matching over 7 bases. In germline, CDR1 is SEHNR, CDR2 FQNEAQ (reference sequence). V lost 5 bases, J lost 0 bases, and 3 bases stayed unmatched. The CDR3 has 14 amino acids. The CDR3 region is CASSTTGMNTEAFF. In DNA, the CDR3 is TGTGCCAGCAGCACGACAGGGATGAACACTGAAGCTTTCTTT. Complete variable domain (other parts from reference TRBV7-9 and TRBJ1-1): DTGVSQNPRHKITKRGQNVTFRCDPISEHNRLYWYRQTLGQGPEFLTYFQNEAQLEKSRLLSDRFSAERPKGSFSTLEIQRTEQGDSAMYLCASSTTGMNTEAFFGQGTRLTVV.

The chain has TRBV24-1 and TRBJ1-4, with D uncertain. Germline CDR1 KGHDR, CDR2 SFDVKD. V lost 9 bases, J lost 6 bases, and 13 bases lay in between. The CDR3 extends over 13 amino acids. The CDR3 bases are TGTGCCACCCAGCTCGGCTCCGATGAAAAACTGTTTTTT. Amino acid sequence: CATQLGSDEKLFF.

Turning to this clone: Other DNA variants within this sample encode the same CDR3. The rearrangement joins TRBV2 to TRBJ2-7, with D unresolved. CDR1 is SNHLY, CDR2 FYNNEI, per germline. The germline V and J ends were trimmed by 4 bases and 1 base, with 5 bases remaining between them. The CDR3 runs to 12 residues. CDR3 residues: CASSALSYEQYF. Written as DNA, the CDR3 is TGTGCCAGCAGTGCCTTGTCCTACGAGCAGTACTTC.

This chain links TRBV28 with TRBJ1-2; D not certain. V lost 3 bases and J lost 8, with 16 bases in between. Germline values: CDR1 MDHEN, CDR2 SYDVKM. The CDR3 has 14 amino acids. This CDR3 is CASSFVGKAAGYTF. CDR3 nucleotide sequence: TGTGCCAGCAGTTTCGTGGGCAAGGCGGCCGGCTACACCTTC.

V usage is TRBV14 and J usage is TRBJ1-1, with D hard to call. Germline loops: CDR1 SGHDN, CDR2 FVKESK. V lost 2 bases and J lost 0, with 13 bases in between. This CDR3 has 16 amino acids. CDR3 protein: CASSQPFGRMNTEAFF. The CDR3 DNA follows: TGTGCCAGCAGCCAACCATTCGGACGGATGAACACTGAAGCTTTCTTT.

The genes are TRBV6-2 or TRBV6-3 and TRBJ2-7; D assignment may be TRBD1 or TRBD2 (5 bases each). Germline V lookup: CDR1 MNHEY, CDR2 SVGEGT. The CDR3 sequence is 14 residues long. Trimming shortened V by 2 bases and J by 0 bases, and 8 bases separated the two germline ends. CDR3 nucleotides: TGTGCCAGCAGTTACGCCGGGACCTCCTACGAGCAGTACTTC. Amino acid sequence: CASSYAGTSYEQYF.

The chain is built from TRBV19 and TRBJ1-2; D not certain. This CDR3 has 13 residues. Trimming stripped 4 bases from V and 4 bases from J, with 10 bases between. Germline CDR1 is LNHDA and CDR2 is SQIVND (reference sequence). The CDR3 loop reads CASSTPLGYGYTF. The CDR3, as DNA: TGTGCCAGTAGTACCCCCTTAGGCTATGGCTACACCTTC. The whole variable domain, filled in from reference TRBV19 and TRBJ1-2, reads DGGITQSPKYLFRKEGQNVTLSCEQNLNHDAMYWYRQDPGQGLRLIYYSQIVNDFQKGDIAEGYSVSREKKESFPLTVTSAQKNPTAFYLCASSTPLGYGYTFGSGTRLTVV.

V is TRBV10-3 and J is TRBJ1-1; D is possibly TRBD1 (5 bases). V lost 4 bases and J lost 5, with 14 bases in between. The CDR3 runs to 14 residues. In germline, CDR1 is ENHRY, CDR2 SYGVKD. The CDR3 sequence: CAISGLQGRTEAFF. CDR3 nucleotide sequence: TGTGCCATCAGTGGCCTTCAGGGACGAACTGAAGCTTTCTTT.

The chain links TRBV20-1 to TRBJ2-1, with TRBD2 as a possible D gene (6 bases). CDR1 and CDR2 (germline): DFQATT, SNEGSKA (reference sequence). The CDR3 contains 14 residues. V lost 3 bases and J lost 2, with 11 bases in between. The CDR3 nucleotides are TGCAGTGCTAGTGAACGGGGGACCTACAATGAGCAGTTCTTC. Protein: CSASERGTYNEQFF.

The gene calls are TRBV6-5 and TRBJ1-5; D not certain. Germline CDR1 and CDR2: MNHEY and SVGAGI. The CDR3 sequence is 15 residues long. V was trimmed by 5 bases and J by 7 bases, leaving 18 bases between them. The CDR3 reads CASSRYSVGSQPQHF. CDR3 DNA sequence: TGTGCCAGCAGTCGTTATTCTGTTGGAAGCCAGCCCCAGCATTTT.

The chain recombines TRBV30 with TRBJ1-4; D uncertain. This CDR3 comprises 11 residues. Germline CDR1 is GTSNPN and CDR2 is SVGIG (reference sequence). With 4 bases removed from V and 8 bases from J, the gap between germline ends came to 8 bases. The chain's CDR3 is CAWKLGEKLFF. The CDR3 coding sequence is TGTGCCTGGAAACTAGGAGAAAAACTGTTTTTT.